The entry below describes one TCR beta chain. Antigen specificity is unknown. This entry belongs to a study of post-analysis software for immune sequencing data. Study-wide points: Controls significantly exceeded multiple sclerosis patients in normalized Chao1 diversity. A few TRBV segments appeared more often in patients than in controls, and TRBV5-6, TRBV5-1 and TRBV20-1 were among these.

CDR1 is DFQATT, CDR2 SNEGSKA, per germline (reference sequence). V lost 4 bases to trimming and J lost 4 bases, with 17 bases between them. The CDR3 is made up of 15 amino acids. Tagging with unique molecular identifiers was a feature of the TCR beta cDNA libraries. From the PCR reads, TCRdb called clonotypes with MiXCR, one entry per CDR3 protein. The data hold about 800,000 distinct CDR3 sequences, with 25% to 30% observed a single time. J is TRBJ1-5 and V is TRBV20-1, with TRBD1 as a possible D gene (5 bases). Sequencing used blood. The source of this sequence is a girl between 10 and 17 years old with multiple sclerosis. CDR3 bases: TGCAGTGCTACAGGACATCCAATAATAAATCAGCCCCAGCATTTT. Translation: CSATGHPIINQPQHF.